These 6 T cell receptor beta chains came from one sample sequenced in a study of a mutant IDH1 vaccine in newly diagnosed glioma. These receptors have no identified antigens. As for time point: week 23, last vaccination. Doses of 300 ug of mutant IDH1 20-mer peptide were given with topical imiquimod. The method was immunoSEQ multiplex PCR; TCRdb's version includes in-frame clones alone and lacks a portion of them. The sample yields over 55,000 clones, about 81% seen once. Sample: PBMCs, taken from a glioma patient whose treatment included an IDH1 peptide vaccine. These receptor sequences come from a woman in her forties with glioma. Some clones in this sample may be carry-over from other donors' samples.

This clone showed up just once. The V and J genes are TRBV7-9 and TRBJ1-2; D is perhaps TRBD1 (5 bases). This CDR3 is built from 12 residues. V lost 1 base and J lost 6, with 6 bases in between. CDR1 and CDR2 (germline): SEHNR, FQNEAQ (reference sequence). The CDR3 reads CASSLGGDGYTF. The CDR3 region has the DNA TGTGCCAGCAGCTTAGGAGGGGATGGCTACACCTTC.

The J gene is TRBJ2-2, the V gene TRBV4-1; TRBD1 matches 12 bases. CDR1 and CDR2 from the germline V gene are MGHRA and YSYEKL. V dropped 6 bases and J dropped 8; count of bases not matched to a gene: 7. CDR3 length: 15 amino acids. CDR3 protein: CASRPGQGAGGELFF. The CDR3 bases are TGCGCCAGCAGACCGGGACAGGGGGCCGGTGGGGAGCTGTTTTTT.

The V gene is TRBV12-5, the J gene TRBJ1-2; 7 nucleotides agree with TRBD1. V shed 1 base, J shed 8 bases, and the junction held 4 bases outside the gene matches. Germline CDR1 reads LGHNT; CDR2 reads FRNRAP. The CDR3 sequence is 13 residues long. The CDR3 sequence: CASGLGQGRGYTF. CDR3 bases: TGTGCTAGTGGTTTGGGACAGGGCCGAGGCTACACCTTC.

The chain carries TRBV5-6 and TRBJ1-2, with 7 bases that match TRBD1. The CDR3 is 14 residues long. Germline-derived CDR1 and CDR2 are SGHDT and YYEEEE. Trimming cost V 1 base and J 8 bases; bases outside gene matches: 8. CDR3 nucleotide sequence: TGTGCCAGCAGCTTGCCAACAGGGGCAAACGGCTACACCTTC. Its protein is CASSLPTGANGYTF.

This chain uses TRBV19 with TRBJ1-2, with D perhaps matching TRBD1 (5 bases). The CDR3 spans 15 residues. CDR1 LNHDA and CDR2 SQIVND come from the germline V gene (reference sequence). The V gene lost 4 bases and the J gene lost 5 bases, with 17 bases spanning the gap. The CDR3 region has the DNA TGTGCCAGTAGTACCCGGGGACGCCCCGGGTATGGCTACACCTTC. Translating gives CASSTRGRPGYGYTF.

The V gene is TRBV9, the J gene TRBJ2-1, with 9 bases fitting TRBD1. V dropped 3 bases and J dropped 6; count of bases not matched to a gene: 7. CDR1 is SGDLS, CDR2 YYNGEE, per germline. CDR3 length: 15 residues. CDR3 nucleotide sequence: TGTGCCAGCAGCGGCCCCGGGACAGGGATCAATGAGCAGTTCTTC. It codes for CASSGPGTGINEQFF. Full variable domain (outside the CDR3, taken from reference TRBV9 and TRBJ2-1): DSGVTQTPKHLITATGQRVTLRCSPRSGDLSVYWYQQSLDQGLQFLIQYYNGEERAKGNILERFSAQQFPDLHSELNLSSLELGDSALYFCASSGPGTGINEQFFGPGTRLTVL.